This T cell receptor (beta chain) comes out of a study of T cells in Graves' hyperthyroidism and ophthalmopathy. Study details: The blood sample was taken at first diagnosis, before treatment began.

In its sample, this clonotype was seen many times. Antigen unknown. The hyperthyroidism was newly diagnosed and had lasted under 2 months; the patients were aged 18 to 65. The PBMCs were taken from approximately 9 ml of fresh peripheral blood. The study, taken as a whole, reports: Onset of ophthalmopathy came a median around 6.2 months after the model predicted it.

RNA transcripts served as the template for amplifying TCR beta CDR3 regions. The TCR CDR3 first-round RT-PCR relied on the HTBI primer set. In TCRdb, the multiplex PCR reads were re-called with MiXCR into one record per CDR3 protein. The sample includes around 290,000 distinct CDR3 sequences, roughly an eighth of them seen just once. This clonotype was sampled from a woman aged 40 to 55 with Graves' hyperthyroidism. The sample was blood.

The CDR3 DNA follows: TGTGCCAGCAGCTCTGACAGGACTGAAGCTTTCTTT. Amino acids: CASSSDRTEAFF. The genes are TRBV7-9 and TRBJ1-1; weak D call: TRBD1 (6 bases). The CDR3 length is 12 residues. Germline loops: CDR1 SEHNR, CDR2 FQNEAQ (reference sequence). Trimming cost V 4 bases and J 5 bases, with 8 bases left between them.